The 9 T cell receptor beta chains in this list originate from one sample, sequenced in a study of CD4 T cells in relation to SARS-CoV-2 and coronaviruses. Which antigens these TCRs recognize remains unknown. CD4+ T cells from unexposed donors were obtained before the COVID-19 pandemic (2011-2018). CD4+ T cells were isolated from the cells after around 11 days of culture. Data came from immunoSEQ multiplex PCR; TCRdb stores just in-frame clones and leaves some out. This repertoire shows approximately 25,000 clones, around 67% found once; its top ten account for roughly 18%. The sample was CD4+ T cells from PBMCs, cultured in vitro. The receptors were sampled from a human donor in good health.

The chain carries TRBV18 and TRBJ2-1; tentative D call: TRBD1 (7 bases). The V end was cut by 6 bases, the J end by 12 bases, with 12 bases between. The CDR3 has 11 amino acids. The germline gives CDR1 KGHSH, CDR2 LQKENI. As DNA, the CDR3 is TGTGCCAGCTCTGGAGGGGGCGCGCAGTTCTTC. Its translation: CASSGGGAQFF.

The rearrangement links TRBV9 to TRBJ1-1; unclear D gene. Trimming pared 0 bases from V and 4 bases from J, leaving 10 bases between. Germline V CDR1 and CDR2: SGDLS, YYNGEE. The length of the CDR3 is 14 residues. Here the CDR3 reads CASSVVVSGTEAFF. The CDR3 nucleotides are TGTGCCAGCAGCGTAGTCGTCAGCGGCACTGAAGCTTTCTTT.

CDR3 in DNA: TGTGCCAGCAGCCAAATAGACAGGGGTGGAACTGAAGCTTTCTTT. Protein sequence: CASSQIDRGGTEAFF. The rearrangement links TRBV3-1 (or the pseudogene TRBV3-2) to TRBJ1-1; TRBD1 matches 8 bases. V lost 2 bases and J lost 5; bases outside the gene matches: 7. Germline V lookup: CDR1 LGHDT, CDR2 YNNKEL (reference sequence). This CDR3 is 15 amino acids long.

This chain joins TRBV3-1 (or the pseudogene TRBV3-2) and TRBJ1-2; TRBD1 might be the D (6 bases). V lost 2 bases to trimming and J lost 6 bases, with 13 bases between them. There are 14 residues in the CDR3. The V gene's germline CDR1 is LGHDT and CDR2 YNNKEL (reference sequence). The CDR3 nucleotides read TGTGCCAGCAGCCAATTCGACAGGCGGAATGGCTACACCTTC. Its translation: CASSQFDRRNGYTF.

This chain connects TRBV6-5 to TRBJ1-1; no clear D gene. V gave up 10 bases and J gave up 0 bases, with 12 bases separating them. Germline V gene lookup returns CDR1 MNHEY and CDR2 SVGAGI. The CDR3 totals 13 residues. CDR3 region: CATHRSLNTEAFF. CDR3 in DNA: TGTGCCACTCACAGATCCTTGAACACTGAAGCTTTCTTT.

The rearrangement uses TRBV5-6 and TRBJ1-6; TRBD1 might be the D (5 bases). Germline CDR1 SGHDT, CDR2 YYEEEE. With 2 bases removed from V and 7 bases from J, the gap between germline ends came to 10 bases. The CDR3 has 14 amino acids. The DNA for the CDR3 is TGTGCCAGCAGCTTTCCAGGGTTGAATTCACCCCTCCACTTT. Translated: CASSFPGLNSPLHF.

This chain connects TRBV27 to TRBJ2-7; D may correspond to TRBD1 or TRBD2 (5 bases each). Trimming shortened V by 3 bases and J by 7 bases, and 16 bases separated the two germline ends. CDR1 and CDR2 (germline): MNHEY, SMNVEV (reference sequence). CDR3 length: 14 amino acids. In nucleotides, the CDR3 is TGTGCCAGCAGTTTTAAATTCAGGGAGAGTGAGCAGTACTTC. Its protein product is CASSFKFRESEQYF.

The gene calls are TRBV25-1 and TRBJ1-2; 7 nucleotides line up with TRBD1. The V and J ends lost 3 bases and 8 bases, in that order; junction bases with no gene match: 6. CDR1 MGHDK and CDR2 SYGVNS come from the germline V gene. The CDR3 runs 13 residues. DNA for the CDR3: TGTGCCAGCAGTGAGTTCACAGGGGAAGGCTACACCTTC. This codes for CASSEFTGEGYTF.

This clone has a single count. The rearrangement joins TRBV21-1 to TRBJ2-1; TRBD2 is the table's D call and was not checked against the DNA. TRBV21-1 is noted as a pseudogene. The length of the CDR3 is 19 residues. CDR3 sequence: CASSHPGTSGRVGYNEQFF. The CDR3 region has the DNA TGTGCCAGCAGCCACCCCGGGACTAGCGGGAGGGTGGGGTACAATGAGCAGTTCTTC.